The subject of this entry is one TCR beta chain. Its target is not known. The V end lost 3 bases, the J end lost 2 bases, and 8 bases lay between the germline ends. The CDR3 is 13 residues long. The germline V gene encodes CDR1 SGHRS and CDR2 YFSETQ. Amplification used 60 Vbeta primers and 13 Jbeta primers. Generated by immunoSEQ multiplex PCR, the TCRdb table keeps only in-frame clones and is missing some. The sample has under 200,000 clones, about three quarters seen once. The source of the sample is a study of cytomegalovirus exposure and HLA in healthy donors. Study-level results: Accurate prediction of most subjects' HLA-A and HLA-B alleles from TCR beta sequences was reported. V- and J-gene trimming of TCR beta was linked (in a later analysis) to a missense DCLRE1C variant.

All donors participated as healthy donors of bone marrow. The V gene is TRBV5-1, the J gene TRBJ1-2; D possibly corresponds to TRBD1 (6 bases). Sample: PBMCs. The source of this sequence is a woman between 40 and 55 years old in good health and CMV-seropositive. CDR3 sequence: CASSSGQNYGYTF. Written as DNA, the CDR3 is TGCGCCAGCAGCTCCGGACAGAACTATGGCTACACCTTC.